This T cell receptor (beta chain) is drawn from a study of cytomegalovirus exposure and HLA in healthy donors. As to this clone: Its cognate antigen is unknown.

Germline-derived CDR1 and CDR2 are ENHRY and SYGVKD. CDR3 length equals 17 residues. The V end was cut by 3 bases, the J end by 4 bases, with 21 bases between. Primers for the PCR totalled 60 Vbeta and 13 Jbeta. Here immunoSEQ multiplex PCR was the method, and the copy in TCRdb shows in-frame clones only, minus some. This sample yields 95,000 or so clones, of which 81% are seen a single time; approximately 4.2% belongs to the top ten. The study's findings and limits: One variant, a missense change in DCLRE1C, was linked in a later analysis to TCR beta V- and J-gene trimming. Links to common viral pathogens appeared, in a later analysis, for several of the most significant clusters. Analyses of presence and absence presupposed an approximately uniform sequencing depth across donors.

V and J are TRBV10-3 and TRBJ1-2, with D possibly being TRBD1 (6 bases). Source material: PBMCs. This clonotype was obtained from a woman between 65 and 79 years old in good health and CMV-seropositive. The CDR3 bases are TGTGCCATCAGTGACTACAGGGAGGGGGAAGGAAGCTATGGCTACACCTTC. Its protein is CAISDYREGEGSYGYTF.